One sample yielded the 8 T cell receptor beta chains listed below, sequenced in a study of blood T cell repertoires in COVID-19. Clones were sequenced by immunoSEQ multiplex PCR, and TCRdb holds only the in-frame ones, with some missing. This table has 150,000 or so clones, around 80% appearing once. The sequencing input was PBMCs or T cells enriched from blood (not recorded which). The receptor source for this set is a woman in her forties or fifties who had recovered from COVID-19.

The gene calls are TRBV5-1 and TRBJ2-1; 13 positions match TRBD2. The length of the CDR3 is 15 residues. V lost 0 bases, J lost 7 bases, and 1 base stayed unmatched. Germline CDR1 is SGHRS and CDR2 is YFSETQ. The CDR3 region is CASSLELAGGNEQFF. CDR3 DNA: TGCGCCAGCAGCTTGGAACTAGCGGGGGGGAATGAGCAGTTCTTC.

The chain couples TRBV14 to TRBJ1-5; possible D gene TRBD1, 5 bases. Germline V CDR1 and CDR2: SGHDN, FVKESK. This CDR3 region has 15 residues. The V end lost 4 bases, the J end lost 6 bases, and 16 bases lay between the germline ends. CDR3 bases: TGTGCCAGCAGCCGCGGAAGGGGAATAGGTCAGCCCCAGCATTTT. Protein: CASSRGRGIGQPQHF.

This chain connects TRBV21-1 to TRBJ2-5; the table's D call, TRBD1, has no DNA check behind it. TRBV21-1 is a recognized pseudogene. The CDR3 has 16 amino acids. CDR3 sequence reads: CASSKTDSSRGETQYF. The CDR3 DNA reads TGTGCCAGCAGCAAAACCGACAGCAGCAGGGGGGAGACCCAGTACTTC.

The V and J genes are TRBV5-6 and TRBJ2-3; 9 bases are shared with TRBD2. The CDR3 has 16 residues. The germline V gene has CDR1 SGHDT and CDR2 YYEEEE. The ends lost 4 bases at V and 6 bases at J; junction bases unmatched: 12. This CDR3 is CASSGRGGALTDTQYF. CDR3 bases: TGTGCCAGCAGCGGCCGCGGGGGGGCCTTGACGGATACGCAGTATTTT.

CDR3 amino acids: CASSQGLAGPGNTIYF. CDR3 sequence (DNA): TGTGCCAGCAGCCAAGGCTTGGCAGGGCCCGGAAACACCATATATTTT. V and J are TRBV3-1 (or the pseudogene TRBV3-2) and TRBJ1-3; D may be TRBD1 (5 bases). V was clipped by 1 base and J by 4 bases, with 14 bases between them. This CDR3 comprises 16 residues. CDR1 and CDR2 (germline): LGHDT, YNNKEL (reference sequence).

The CDR3 DNA is TGTGCCAGCTCCATTGACAGGGGCGCCTACGAGCAGTACTTC. Translation: CASSIDRGAYEQYF. V gene TRBV18 combines with J gene TRBJ2-7, with TRBD1 matching over 8 bases. The CDR3 consists of 14 residues. The junction had 6 bases not matched to a gene; V was cut back by 6 bases and J by 2 bases. Per the germline V gene, CDR1 is KGHSH and CDR2 is LQKENI. The full variable domain, in which reference TRBV18 and TRBJ2-7 provide the parts outside the CDR3, is NAGVMQNPRHLVRRRGQEARLRCSPMKGHSHVYWYRQLPEEGLKFMVYLQKENIIDESGMPKERFSAEFPKEGPSILRIQQVVRGDSAAYFCASSIDRGAYEQYFGPGTRLTVT.

As for this clone: At the DNA level, this CDR3 is encoded by other sequences in the same sample as well. V and J are TRBV5-1 and TRBJ2-1, with 14 bases that match TRBD2. V trimming: 5 bases; J trimming: 7 bases; junction bases outside the gene matches: 2. Germline V CDR1 and CDR2: SGHRS, YFSETQ. This CDR3 comprises 14 residues. CDR3 coding DNA: TGCGCCAGCAGGGGACTAGCGGGAGTTAATGAGCAGTTCTTC. Protein: CASRGLAGVNEQFF.

V gene TRBV18 combines with J gene TRBJ2-7, with a weak D call TRBD1 (6 bases). The CDR3 is 14 amino acids. V shed 1 base and J shed 3 bases, with 10 bases lying between them. Germline CDR1 is KGHSH and CDR2 is LQKENI. Here the CDR3 DNA reads TGTGCCAGCTCACCACTACTGGACAGCTACGAGCAGTACTTC. It translates to CASSPLLDSYEQYF.